This T cell receptor beta chain derives from a study of neurological immune-mediated disorders (dated by TCRdb to about 2019). About the investigation overall: Peripheral blood TCR-beta repertoires from patients with HTLV-I-associated myelopathy (HAM/TSP), patients with multiple sclerosis, and healthy controls were compared in the study using UMI-based sequencing. Alongside PBMC samples, the set of around 99 TCR-beta libraries contained longitudinal samples, technical triplicates, and paired CD4+ and CD8+ T-cell subsets that had been sorted. Of the roughly 70 subjects in the cohort, about 14 were HAM/TSP patients, around 35 were multiple sclerosis patients, and approximately 20 were healthy controls.

Healthy controls were blood bank volunteers in Maryland, USA. For the sorted-subset TCR libraries, the starting material was around 1 million sorted CD4+ or CD8+ T cells. PBMCs were separated from peripheral blood using Ficoll-Hypaque density gradient centrifugation and then cryopreserved in liquid nitrogen. The study also sequenced paired sorted CD4+ and CD8+ subsets from healthy controls, HAM/TSP patients and MS patients. The study at large found these results: No identical CDR3 amino acid sequences were shared among expanded clones across subjects, suggesting private TCR-beta repertoires in all groups. The highest TCR clonal expansion was observed in HAM/TSP patients, whereas the lowest was observed in MS patients, even when compared with healthy controls.

cDNA was synthesized by template-switch 5'RACE using a primer with a 10-nucleotide random unique molecular identifier that tagged each TCR transcript. Each sequencing run produced over 200 million TCR-beta sequences covering 15-18 subjects. Total RNA was extracted with the RNeasy kit. Using the KAPA Real-time Library Amplification kit, TCR-beta VDJ regions were amplified with primers for the TCR constant region and the 5'RACE anchor. Sample indexes and Illumina adaptors were added in a first PCR, and a second PCR then increased library yield. After Ampure bead purification, the TCR product of roughly 650 bp was size-selected on a 2% E-gel SizeSelection system. Before pooling, library quality was assessed on a Bioanalyzer, concentration was determined with Qubit, and library quantification was performed with the Kapa Library Quantification kit. Libraries were sequenced paired-end 2 x 150 bp on an Illumina HiSeq 2500. To increase sequence diversity, about 24-32% phiX was spiked into each library pool. The original pipeline was this. The UMI-based MiGEC pipeline processed quality-filtered reads and removed over 85% of raw TCR sequences during error correction. VDJ genes were aligned to IMGT germline references, and each clonotype was defined by a unique CDR3 amino acid sequence together with V-J genes. VDJtools evaluated clonal expansion, Shannon diversity and CDR3 relatedness (CalcPairwiseDistances, ClusterSamples); CLCbio workbench built phylogenetic trees. A clone was classed as expanded if it had 8 or more unique UMIs, a cutoff based on coefficient-of-variation modelling across technical triplicates. TCRdb reanalyzed the raw reads on its own, using fastp at Q25 for trimming and MiXCR for clone calling, and kept in-frame beta chains. Every distinct CDR3 protein forms one entry, paired with its most common genes and DNA. Here the V and J calls rest on TCRdb's processing, not on the authors' analysis. This sample holds fewer than 20,000 distinct CDR3 sequences; roughly 10% were observed only once. The ten largest make up approximately 28% of the sample.

According to the germline V gene (reference sequence), CDR1 reads MNHEY and CDR2 reads SMNVEV. Including cysteine and phenylalanine, the CDR3 has 12 amino acids. Of all the DNA, just the CDR3 is kept, 36 bases in frame from base 1. This clonotype was seen only a few times. The antigen this receptor binds is unknown. Base qualities are not recorded, but no much larger clone differs from it by a single base. Recombination connected TRBV27 to TRBJ2-2; confidence is insufficient to name the D gene. The sequence was collected from a woman between 50 and 59 years old in good health. The sample comprised CD8+ T cells from blood. The base sequence is TGTGTCAACAGTGTTTTAGCCGGGGAGCTGTTTTTT. Translated, it gives CVNSVLAGELFF.